The 23 T cell receptor beta chains given below trace back to one sample, sequenced in a study of blood T cells in healthy people across ages (dated by TCRdb to 2014 to 2015). Library preparation employed 5' RACE. Sequencing took place on an Illumina HiSeq 2500. The second PCR ran for roughly 7 to 12 cycles and used a J-beta primer mix along with a sample-barcoded 5' primer. TCRdb reworked the public reads: Q25 trimming with fastp, MiXCR clone assembly, productive beta chains retained. Records with the same CDR3 protein are collapsed into one entry carrying the most frequent genes and DNA. This sample holds approximately 1.5 million distinct CDR3 sequences; approximately 39% were observed only once. Of the sample, about 4.1% falls within the top ten clones. Input material: blood. These receptors came from a woman between 18 and 29 years old in good health.

This clonotype has just a few counts. The chain links TRBV7-2 to TRBJ2-7; a weak D match, TRBD2 (6 bases). Trimming removed 5 bases at V and 1 base at J, with 15 bases between. Germline V gene lookup returns CDR1 SGHTA and CDR2 FQGNSA. CDR3 size: 15 residues. CDR3 amino acids: CASSPRGTLSYEQYF. CDR3 coding DNA: TGTGCCAGCAGCCCTAGAGGGACTTTATCCTACGAGCAGTACTTC. The full variable domain, completed using reference TRBV7-2 and TRBJ2-7, is GAGVSQSPSNKVTEKGKDVELRCDPISGHTALYWYRQSLGQGLEFLIYFQGNSAPDKSGLPSDRFSAERTGGSVSTLTIQRTQQEDSAVYLCASSPRGTLSYEQYFGPGTRLTVT.

This clonotype was counted at least ten times. This chain joins TRBV7-9 and TRBJ1-1; TRBD1 matches at 7 bases. V shed 6 bases and J 1 base; nucleotides not matched to a gene: 5. Germline-derived CDR1 and CDR2 are SEHNR and FQNEAQ (reference sequence). The CDR3 extends over 14 amino acids. The CDR3 region is CASSPRQGNTEAFF. The CDR3 region has the DNA TGTGCCAGCAGTCCGCGACAGGGGAACACTGAAGCTTTCTTT.

V gene TRBV7-2 combines with J gene TRBJ2-5; D ambiguous. V lost 4 bases, J lost 4 bases, and 7 bases lay in between. Germline V gives CDR1 SGHTA, CDR2 FQGNSA. The CDR3 runs to 12 residues. In DNA, the CDR3 is TGTGCCAGCAGCTCCCCCGCAGAGACCCAGTACTTC. It codes for CASSSPAETQYF. Full variable domain (remainder filled in from reference TRBV7-2 and TRBJ2-5): GAGVSQSPSNKVTEKGKDVELRCDPISGHTALYWYRQSLGQGLEFLIYFQGNSAPDKSGLPSDRFSAERTGGSVSTLTIQRTQQEDSAVYLCASSSPAETQYFGPGTRLLVL.

This clonotype was observed a handful of times. The J gene is TRBJ2-3, the V gene TRBV7-9; D not resolved. The CDR3 has 14 amino acids. V lost 2 bases to trimming and J lost 6 bases, with 12 bases between them. Per the germline V gene, CDR1 is SEHNR and CDR2 is FQNEAQ (reference sequence). CDR3 DNA sequence: TGTGCCAGCAGCTTAAAAGGGCAGACCGATACGCAGTATTTT. Translating it yields CASSLKGQTDTQYF. Supplemented by reference TRBV7-9 and TRBJ2-3, the full variable domain reads DTGVSQNPRHKITKRGQNVTFRCDPISEHNRLYWYRQTLGQGPEFLTYFQNEAQLEKSRLLSDRFSAERPKGSFSTLEIQRTEQGDSAMYLCASSLKGQTDTQYFGPGTRLTVL.

This clonotype has a handful of counts. The rearrangement joins TRBV5-1 to TRBJ1-2; D is unclear. This CDR3 is built from 13 residues. V was shortened by 4 bases and J by 2 bases, with 9 bases between the two germline ends. In germline, CDR1 is SGHRS, CDR2 YFSETQ. The CDR3 loop is CASSASGNYGYTF. CDR3 coding DNA: TGCGCCAGCAGCGCCTCCGGAAACTATGGCTACACCTTC.

The J gene is TRBJ2-1, the V gene TRBV4-3, with TRBD2 matching over 12 bases. With the DNA end fitting TRBJ2-7 better, the J assignment may be wrong. The CDR3 runs to 17 residues. Germline CDR1 is LGHNA and CDR2 is YSLEER. Written as DNA, the CDR3 is TGCGCCAGCAGCCAAGATGCCCTAGCGGGAGGGTACAATGAGCAGTACTTC. Amino acids: CASSQDALAGGYNEQYF.

Many counts were recorded for this clonotype. The V and J genes are TRBV6-5 and TRBJ2-1; no definite D call. Trimming cost V 6 bases and J 8 bases, with 11 bases left between them. This CDR3 contains 12 residues. Germline assignment: CDR1 MNHEY and CDR2 SVGAGI. The CDR3: CASRGNNYEQFF. For the CDR3, the DNA is TGTGCCAGCAGGGGTAATAACTATGAGCAGTTCTTC.

The chain links TRBV12-2 to TRBJ2-2. TRBV12-2 counts as a pseudogene. This CDR3 comprises 13 residues. The CDR3 region has the DNA TGTGCAAGTCGCTTAGGAGAGACGGGGGGGCTGTTTTTT. It is translated as CASRLGETGGLFF.

This clonotype occurred a few times. V gene TRBV6-6 combines with J gene TRBJ1-6, with D perhaps matching TRBD1 (5 bases). In germline, CDR1 is MNHNY, CDR2 SVGAGI (reference sequence). V was pared by 6 bases and J by 4 bases, with 13 bases between. This CDR3 region has 15 residues. CDR3 bases: TGTGCCAGCAGCCGAGAAGGGACTTATAATTCACCCCTCCACTTT. As protein: CASSREGTYNSPLHF.

The chain joins TRBV20-1 to TRBJ2-7; TRBD2 matches at 11 bases. Judging by the DNA end, TRBJ2-5 fits better; the J call may be wrong. Germline lookup yields CDR1 DFQATT and CDR2 SNEGSKA (reference sequence). This CDR3 is built from 16 residues. CDR3 in amino acids: CSAVGTSGYTQETQYF. CDR3 DNA sequence: TGCAGTGCAGTCGGGACTAGCGGATATACTCAGGAGACCCAGTACTTC.

This clonotype was detected only a few times. Mismatch with germline at one junction end may stem from a read error. V is TRBV4-1 and J is TRBJ1-1, with 9 bases matching TRBD1. CDR1 and CDR2 (germline): MGHRA, YSYEKL. The CDR3 loop spans 14 amino acids. The CDR3 DNA reads as TGTGCCAGCAGCCAGGACAGGGGAGGCACTGAAGCTTTCTTT. Protein: CASSQDRGGTEAFF.

This clonotype was counted between two and nine times. The V call is TRBV6-5, the J call TRBJ1-2, with a weak D call TRBD1 (5 bases). The CDR3 consists of 12 residues. The germline V and J ends were trimmed by 8 bases and 4 bases, with 11 bases remaining between them. Germline V gene lookup returns CDR1 MNHEY and CDR2 SVGAGI. The CDR3 bases are TGTGCCAGCGGCAGGGAAATCTATGGCTACACCTTC. Protein product: CASGREIYGYTF.

This clonotype was found a few times. The chain carries TRBV6-6 and TRBJ1-5, with D maybe TRBD1 (6 bases). V shed 5 bases and J shed 1 base, with 15 bases lying between them. CDR1 is MNHNY and CDR2 is SVGAGI in the germline V gene (reference sequence). CDR3 size: 16 residues. CDR3 sequence reads: CASSPRGGWSNQPQHF. CDR3 sequence (DNA): TGTGCCAGCAGTCCCCGAGGGGGATGGAGCAATCAGCCCCAGCATTTT.

V is TRBV20-1 and J is TRBJ1-5, with 7 bases matching TRBD1. Per germline, CDR1 DFQATT and CDR2 SNEGSKA (reference sequence). CDR3 length: 14 amino acids. J was trimmed by 4 bases and V by 1 base; bases with no gene match: 4. As DNA, the CDR3 is TGCAGTGCTAGAGGAGGGGGCAGAAATCAGCCCCAGCATTTT. Amino acid sequence: CSARGGGRNQPQHF.

This clonotype came up many times. The J gene is TRBJ2-1, the V gene TRBV27, with 7 bases matching TRBD1. Germline V gene data show CDR1 as MNHEY and CDR2 as SMNVEV (reference sequence). The V and J ends lost 3 bases and 7 bases, in that order; junction bases with no gene match: 3. The CDR3 totals 13 residues. The CDR3 region has the DNA TGTGCCAGCAGTTTGTACAGGGGAAATGAGCAGTTCTTC. Translation: CASSLYRGNEQFF.

The V gene is TRBV9, the J gene TRBJ1-2; 8 nucleotides align to TRBD1. The J segment lost 8 bases and the V segment lost 3 bases, leaving 9 bases of the junction unmatched. Germline-derived CDR1 and CDR2 are SGDLS and YYNGEE. This CDR3 contains 14 residues. The CDR3 nucleotides read TGTGCCAGCAGCGCGAGGACAGGGACATACGGCTACACCTTC. This sequence encodes CASSARTGTYGYTF. Filled out from reference TRBV9 and TRBJ1-2, the complete variable domain reads DSGVTQTPKHLITATGQRVTLRCSPRSGDLSVYWYQQSLDQGLQFLIQYYNGEERAKGNILERFSAQQFPDLHSELNLSSLELGDSALYFCASSARTGTYGYTFGSGTRLTVV.

The chain is built from TRBV12-3 or TRBV12-4 and TRBJ2-5; weak D call: TRBD2 (6 bases). V lost 7 bases to trimming and J lost 11 bases, with 26 bases between them. The CDR3 is 15 residues long. CDR3 DNA: TGTGCCAGCAACCGAGGGACTCCTACCTACAATGAGCAGTACTTC. Translation: CASNRGTPTYNEQYF.

CDR3 amino acids: CASSRHRTSGVLHSTDTQYF. DNA for the CDR3: TGTGCCAGCAGCCGGCACAGGACTAGCGGGGTCCTCCACAGCACAGATACGCAGTATTTT. The chain combines TRBV3-1 with TRBJ2-3, with 12 nucleotides matching TRBD2. J gave up 0 bases and V 4 bases, and 14 bases lay outside the gene matches. CDR1 and CDR2 from the germline V gene are LGHDT and YNNKEL (reference sequence). The CDR3 is made up of 20 amino acids.

The rearrangement joins TRBV9 to TRBJ1-2, with unresolved D. Germline V gene data show CDR1 as SGDLS and CDR2 as YYNGEE. The CDR3 contains 13 residues. Trimming pared 0 bases from V and 1 base from J, leaving 4 bases between. This CDR3 reads CASSVVDNYGYTF. CDR3 DNA sequence: TGTGCCAGCAGCGTAGTCGATAACTATGGCTACACCTTC.

The V call is TRBV27, the J call TRBJ2-1; D is unresolved. Germline-derived CDR1 and CDR2 are MNHEY and SMNVEV (reference sequence). Deletions cut 2 bases from V and 5 bases from J, with 13 bases between. The CDR3 covers 15 residues. The CDR3 bases are TGTGCCAGCAGTTTACGCTCGACGGTGCACAATGAGCAGTTCTTC. The encoded protein is CASSLRSTVHNEQFF.

A few counts support this clonotype. The chain couples TRBV6-5 to TRBJ2-1, with D possibly being TRBD1 (5 bases). Per the germline V gene, CDR1 is MNHEY and CDR2 is SVGAGI. The V end lost 6 bases, the J end lost 6 bases, and 21 bases lay between the germline ends. The CDR3 has 16 residues. CDR3 sequence (DNA): TGTGCCAGCAGCCCAGGCAGGGCAGGGTACTTCAATGAGCAGTTCTTC. It is translated as CASSPGRAGYFNEQFF.

The V and J genes are TRBV4-1 and TRBJ1-4; D is possibly TRBD1 (5 bases). The CDR3 spans 16 residues. V was trimmed by 0 bases and J by 8 bases, leaving 16 bases between them. Germline lookup yields CDR1 MGHRA and CDR2 YSYEKL. The DNA of the CDR3 is TGCGCCAGCAGCCAAGATCCAGGACTCCAGGGAGAAAAACTGTTTTTT. Translating it yields CASSQDPGLQGEKLFF.

This rearrangement joins TRBV20-1 to TRBJ1-2, with 9 positions matching TRBD1. From germline, CDR1 is DFQATT and CDR2 SNEGSKA (reference sequence). The CDR3 covers 13 residues. V trimming: 6 bases; J trimming: 7 bases; junction bases outside the gene matches: 9. CDR3 amino acids: CSASPDRGFGYTF. As DNA, the CDR3 is TGCAGTGCCAGCCCGGACAGGGGTTTTGGCTACACCTTC.